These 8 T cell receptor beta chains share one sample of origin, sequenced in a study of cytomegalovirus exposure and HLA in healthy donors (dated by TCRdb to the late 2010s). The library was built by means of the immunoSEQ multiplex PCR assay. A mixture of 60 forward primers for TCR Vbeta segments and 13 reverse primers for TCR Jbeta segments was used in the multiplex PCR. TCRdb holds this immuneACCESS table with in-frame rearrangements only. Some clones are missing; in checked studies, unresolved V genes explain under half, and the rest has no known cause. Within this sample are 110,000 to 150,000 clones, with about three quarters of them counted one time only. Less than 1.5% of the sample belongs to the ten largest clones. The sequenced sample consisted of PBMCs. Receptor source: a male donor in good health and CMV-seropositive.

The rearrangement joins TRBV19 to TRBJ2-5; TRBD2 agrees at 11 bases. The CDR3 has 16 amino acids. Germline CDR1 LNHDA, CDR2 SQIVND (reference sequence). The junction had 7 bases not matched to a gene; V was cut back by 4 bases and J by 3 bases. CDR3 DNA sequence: TGTGCCAGTAGTAACCGACTAGCGGGACCCAAAGAGACCCAGTACTTC. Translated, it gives CASSNRLAGPKETQYF.

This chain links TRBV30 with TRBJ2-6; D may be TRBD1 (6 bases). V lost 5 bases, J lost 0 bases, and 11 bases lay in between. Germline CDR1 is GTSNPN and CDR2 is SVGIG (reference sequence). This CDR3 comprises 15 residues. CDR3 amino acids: CAWDRPGSGANVLTF. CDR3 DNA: TGTGCCTGGGACAGGCCTGGCTCTGGGGCCAACGTCCTGACTTTC.

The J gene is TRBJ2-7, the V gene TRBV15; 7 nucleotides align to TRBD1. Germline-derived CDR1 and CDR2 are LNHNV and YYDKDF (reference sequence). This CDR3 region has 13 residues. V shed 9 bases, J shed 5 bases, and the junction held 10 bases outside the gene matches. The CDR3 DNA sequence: TGTGCCACTACAAGACAGGGAACACACGAGCAGTACTTC. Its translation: CATTRQGTHEQYF.

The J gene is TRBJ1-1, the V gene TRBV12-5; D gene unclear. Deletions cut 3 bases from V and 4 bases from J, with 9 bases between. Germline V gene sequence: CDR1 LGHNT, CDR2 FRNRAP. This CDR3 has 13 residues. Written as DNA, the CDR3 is TGTGCTAGTGGTTTCCAGGTGATCACTGAAGCTTTCTTT. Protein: CASGFQVITEAFF.

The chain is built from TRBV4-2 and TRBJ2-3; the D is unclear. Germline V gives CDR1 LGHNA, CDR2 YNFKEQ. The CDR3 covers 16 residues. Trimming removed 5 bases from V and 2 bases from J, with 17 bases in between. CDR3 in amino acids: CASSSTGGGNTDTQYF. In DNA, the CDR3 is TGTGCCAGCAGCTCCACGGGTGGCGGAAACACAGATACGCAGTATTTT.

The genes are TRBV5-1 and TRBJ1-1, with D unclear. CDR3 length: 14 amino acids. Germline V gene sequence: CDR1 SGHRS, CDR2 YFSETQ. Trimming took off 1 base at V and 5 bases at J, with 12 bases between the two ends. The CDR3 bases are TGCGCCAGCAGCTTGAAGGGAGAATGGACTGAAGCTTTCTTT. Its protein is CASSLKGEWTEAFF.

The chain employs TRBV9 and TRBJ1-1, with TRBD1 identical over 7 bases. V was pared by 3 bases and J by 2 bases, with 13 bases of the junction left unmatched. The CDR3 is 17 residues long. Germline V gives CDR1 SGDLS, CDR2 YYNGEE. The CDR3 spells CASSAKGTAHYNTEAFF. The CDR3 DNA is TGTGCCAGCAGCGCTAAGGGGACAGCTCATTACAACACTGAAGCTTTCTTT.

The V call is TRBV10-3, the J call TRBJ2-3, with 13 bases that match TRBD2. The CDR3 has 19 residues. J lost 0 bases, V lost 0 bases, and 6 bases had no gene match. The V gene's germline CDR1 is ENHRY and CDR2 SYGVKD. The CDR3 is CAISESWGLAGQSTDTQYF. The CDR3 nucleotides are TGTGCCATCAGTGAGTCTTGGGGACTAGCGGGACAAAGCACAGATACGCAGTATTTT.